Below, one T cell receptor (beta chain) is given with its context. This specimen belongs to a study of PD-L1 blockade in urothelial cancer. Across the study: The median T cell count in blood samples was 140,000 to 150,000.

Germline values: CDR1 LNHDA, CDR2 SQIVND (reference sequence). V gave up 3 bases and J gave up 16 bases; unmatched junction bases: 9. This CDR3 has 14 amino acids. Some clones are missing from TCRdb's copy, which holds only in-frame ones; the method was immunoSEQ multiplex PCR. The table has around 130,000 clones, 70% to 85% seen once. Time point defined: pretreatment peripheral blood. This material consisted of PBMCs, taken around atezolizumab (anti-PD-L1) treatment. The receptor was isolated from a man aged 45 to 65 with urothelial cancer. The genes are TRBV19 and TRBJ2-1, with 13 bases that match TRBD2. The CDR3 DNA reads TGTGCCAGTAGTATGGGAGAGACTAGCGGGAGGTCATTCTTC. This sequence encodes CASSMGETSGRSFF.